This T cell receptor (beta chain) was found in a study of shared clonotypes between healthy human individuals. Background on the study: The composition of the donors was a couple of women and three men aged 18 to 49. General study points: Investigators collected only blood, and repertoires in tissues likely differ.

Profiling relied on immunoSEQ multiplex PCR, and the TCRdb table lists in-frame clones only, not all of them. The sample lists about 490,000 clones; approximately 78% were seen once. This CDR3 contains 15 residues. Germline V gene lookup returns CDR1 LGHNA and CDR2 YNFKEQ. Trimming left V 0 bases short and J 2 bases short, with 11 bases between. This clone occurred many times. Its antigen is currently unknown. The chain links TRBV4-2 to TRBJ2-7; tentative D call: TRBD2 (6 bases). Input material: PBMCs. The TCR originated in a woman between 35 and 50 years old in good health. Some clones in this sample may be carry-over from other donors' samples. This CDR3 is CASSQDSGAAYEQYF. In nucleotides, the CDR3 is TGTGCCAGCAGCCAAGATAGCGGAGCGGCCTACGAGCAGTACTTC.